Each of the 29 T cell receptor beta chains below was sequenced from the same sample in a study of PD-L1 blockade in urothelial cancer. Libraries were prepared by immunoSEQ multiplex PCR; TCRdb keeps only in-frame clonotypes and omits some of them. The sample records 55,000 to 85,000 clones, approximately 91% being singletons. The sequencing used PBMCs, collected around atezolizumab (anti-PD-L1) treatment. These receptor sequences come from a man in his 60s with urothelial cancer.

In this sample, this clone turned up once. The chain combines TRBV18 with TRBJ2-5; D uncertain. The CDR3 has 14 amino acids. Germline CDR1 and CDR2: KGHSH and LQKENI. The V and J ends lost 4 bases and 2 bases respectively, with 11 bases between them. CDR3 region: CASSLTTGQETQYF. The CDR3 DNA is TGTGCCAGCTCACTAACCACCGGGCAAGAGACCCAGTACTTC.

This clone was recorded only once. The chain joins TRBV10-3 to TRBJ1-1; D is unclear. The germline gives CDR1 ENHRY, CDR2 SYGVKD. CDR3 size: 15 residues. Trimming removed 6 bases from V and 2 bases from J, with 16 bases in between. The CDR3 protein is CAIREDQQRNTEAFF. The DNA for the CDR3 is TGTGCCATCAGGGAGGACCAACAGAGAAACACTGAAGCTTTCTTT.

This clone came up a few times. The chain links TRBV6-1 to TRBJ1-1; D is unresolved. CDR1 MNHNS and CDR2 SASEGT come from the germline V gene. CDR3 size: 13 residues. V lost 1 base and J lost 1, with 4 bases in between. In DNA, the CDR3 is TGTGCCAGCAGTGAAGTGCGGAACACTGAAGCTTTCTTT. The encoded protein is CASSEVRNTEAFF.

The V gene is TRBV12-5, the J gene TRBJ1-1; D is unresolved. The CDR3 extends over 13 amino acids. Trimming took off 0 bases at V and 3 bases at J, with 5 bases between the two ends. Germline CDR1 LGHNT, CDR2 FRNRAP. CDR3 in amino acids: CASGLVEDTEAFF. DNA for the CDR3: TGTGCTAGTGGTTTGGTAGAGGACACTGAAGCTTTCTTT. Full variable domain (missing parts from reference TRBV12-5 and TRBJ1-1): DARVTQTPRHKVTEMGQEVTMRCQPILGHNTVFWYRQTMMQGLELLAYFRNRAPLDDSGMPKDRFSAEMPDATLATLKIQPSEPRDSAVYFCASGLVEDTEAFFGQGTRLTVV.

The chain recombines TRBV6-1 with TRBJ2-7; TRBD1 matches 10 bases. In germline, CDR1 is MNHNS, CDR2 SASEGT. Trimming at V came to 0 bases and at J to 1 base, leaving 0 bases not matched to a gene. There are 15 residues in the CDR3. The CDR3 spells CASSEAGQGSYEQYF. The CDR3 DNA sequence: TGTGCCAGCAGTGAAGCGGGACAGGGGTCCTACGAGCAGTACTTC.

DNA of the CDR3: TGCGCCAGCAGCCATCTGACTAGCGGACAAGAGACCCAGTACTTC. Translated: CASSHLTSGQETQYF. The chain is built from TRBV4-1 and TRBJ2-5, with 9 nucleotides matching TRBD2. Germline values: CDR1 MGHRA, CDR2 YSYEKL. The V and J ends lost 3 bases and 2 bases, in that order; junction bases with no gene match: 4. This CDR3 is 15 amino acids long.

Remarks on this clone: An end of the junction differs from the germline gene, which may be a read error. CDR3 loop: CASTSSHEQYF. The DNA for the CDR3 is TGTGCCAGCACCTCCTCCCACGAGCAGTACTTC. The chain couples TRBV7-9 to TRBJ2-7; D is undetermined. CDR1 is SEHNR and CDR2 is FQNEAQ in the germline V gene (reference sequence). The CDR3 is 11 amino acids.

The chain combines TRBV6-5 with TRBJ1-1; no clear D. CDR1 is MNHEY, CDR2 SVGAGI, per germline. The CDR3 is 15 residues long. V lost 7 bases, J lost 4 bases, and 19 bases lay in between. Here the CDR3 reads CASTNPRGMGTEAFF. The CDR3 DNA sequence: TGTGCCAGCACAAACCCTCGGGGTATGGGCACTGAAGCTTTCTTT.

This chain connects TRBV4-2 to TRBJ1-6; D call uncertain. V was cut by 7 bases and J by 7 bases, with 17 bases left in between. CDR3 length equals 15 residues. Germline V gene data show CDR1 as LGHNA and CDR2 as YNFKEQ. CDR3 region: CASTQGSESNSPLHF. The CDR3 DNA is TGTGCCAGCACTCAAGGATCGGAGTCCAATTCACCCCTCCACTTT.

This chain links TRBV7-9 with TRBJ1-6, with D hard to call. The CDR3 totals 14 residues. The V gene lost 1 base and the J gene lost 6 bases, with 7 bases spanning the gap. Looked up from germline, CDR1 is SEHNR and CDR2 is FQNEAQ (reference sequence). In nucleotides, the CDR3 is TGTGCCAGCAGCTTAGGGCAGGTTAATTCACCCCTCCACTTT. It yields the protein CASSLGQVNSPLHF.

The chain couples TRBV30 to TRBJ2-7; maybe TRBD1 (5 bases). Germline CDR1 GTSNPN, CDR2 SVGIG (reference sequence). Trimming left V 4 bases short and J 7 bases short, with 17 bases between. The CDR3 totals 13 residues. DNA for the CDR3: TGTGCCTGGAAGATACACAGGTCTGGTGAGCAGTACTTC. Its translation: CAWKIHRSGEQYF.

The chain joins TRBV10-3 to TRBJ2-7, with D possibly TRBD2 on 6 matching bases. The germline V and J ends were trimmed by 6 bases and 0 bases, with 12 bases remaining between them. This CDR3 comprises 14 residues. The germline CDR1 and CDR2 sequences are ENHRY and SYGVKD. DNA of the CDR3: TGTGCCATCAGATTCGACGGGAGCTCCTACGAGCAGTACTTC. Protein: CAIRFDGSSYEQYF.

The CDR3 sequence is CASRNSGGPGDTQYF. CDR3 in DNA: TGCGCCAGCAGAAATAGCGGGGGGCCTGGAGATACGCAGTATTTT. This chain connects TRBV5-1 to TRBJ2-3; 10 bases are a match to TRBD2. CDR1 SGHRS and CDR2 YFSETQ come from the germline V gene. The V gene end was trimmed by 5 bases and the J gene end by 5 bases; junction bases not matched to a gene: 8. The CDR3 is 15 residues long.

V and J are TRBV19 and TRBJ1-5; the match to TRBD1 covers 7 bases. CDR1 and CDR2 (germline): LNHDA, SQIVND (reference sequence). V shed 5 bases and J 5 bases; nucleotides not matched to a gene: 3. The CDR3 runs to 13 residues. In DNA form, the CDR3 reads TGTGCCAGTAGTTCCGGACAGGATCAGCCCCAGCATTTT. Translating gives CASSSGQDQPQHF.

The genes are TRBV2 and TRBJ1-5, with a weak D call TRBD1 (5 bases). V gave up 7 bases and J gave up 4 bases, with 17 bases separating them. Germline-derived CDR1 and CDR2 are SNHLY and FYNNEI. This CDR3 contains 15 residues. The CDR3 coding sequence is TGTGCCAGCACCTCTAGGAGCAGGGTTAATCAGCCCCAGCATTTT. This gives the protein CASTSRSRVNQPQHF.

The V and J genes are TRBV30 and TRBJ2-1; the D gene is possibly TRBD2 (6 bases). The CDR3 sequence is 14 residues long. Germline V lookup: CDR1 GTSNPN, CDR2 SVGIG (reference sequence). Trimming cost V 3 bases and J 4 bases, with 13 bases left between them. CDR3 residues: CAWSALGGYNEQFF. The DNA for the CDR3 is TGTGCCTGGAGCGCTCTCGGGGGTTACAATGAGCAGTTCTTC.

CDR3 region: CASGEGDTQYF. For the CDR3, the DNA is TGCGCCAGCGGAGAGGGAGATACGCAGTATTTT. V and J are TRBV10-1 and TRBJ2-3; a possible D gene is TRBD2 (5 bases). Germline values: CDR1 WNHNN, CDR2 SYGVQD (reference sequence). V was clipped by 8 bases and J by 5 bases, with 8 bases between them. The CDR3 contains 11 residues.

J is TRBJ2-7 and V is TRBV18; 12 nucleotides line up with TRBD1. The CDR3 is 20 residues long. Germline V CDR1 and CDR2: KGHSH, LQKENI. V lost 4 bases and J lost 5; bases outside the gene matches: 21. CDR3 DNA sequence: TGTGCCAGCTCACTGCTGGCCGGGACAGGGGGCAGTAGCGGCGTAAACGAGCAGTACTTC. Its protein product is CASSLLAGTGGSSGVNEQYF.

The J gene is TRBJ2-7, the V gene TRBV5-1, with 7 bases matching TRBD1. After removal of 0 bases from V and 0 bases from J, the junction contained 3 bases not matched to a gene. Germline values: CDR1 SGHRS, CDR2 YFSETQ. CDR3 length: 15 residues. The CDR3 is CASSLAWDSSYEQYF. CDR3 bases: TGCGCCAGCAGCTTGGCCTGGGACAGCTCCTACGAGCAGTACTTC.

This chain joins TRBV5-1 and TRBJ2-2; no definite D call. The CDR3 has 16 residues. V lost 1 base and J 0 bases, leaving 10 bases between the germline ends. In germline, CDR1 is SGHRS, CDR2 YFSETQ. The CDR3 sequence is CASSLSTVSNTGELFF. The CDR3 nucleotides read TGCGCCAGCAGCTTGAGTACGGTCTCGAACACCGGGGAGCTGTTTTTT.

The rearrangement links TRBV11-2 to TRBJ2-1; 11 nucleotides agree with TRBD2. With V trimmed by 5 bases and J by 0 bases, 3 bases remained unmatched. Germline V gene data show CDR1 as SGHAT and CDR2 as FQNNGV. The CDR3 extends over 16 amino acids. The CDR3 loop is CASSMTSGNSYNEQFF. The CDR3, as DNA: TGTGCCAGCAGCATGACTAGCGGGAACTCCTACAATGAGCAGTTCTTC.

The genes are TRBV2 and TRBJ1-2, with TRBD1 as a possible D gene (5 bases). The V gene's germline CDR1 is SNHLY and CDR2 FYNNEI. Between the trimmed V and J ends, which lost 2 bases and 4 bases, there was a span of 11 bases. The CDR3 runs to 14 residues. CDR3 sequence (DNA): TGTGCCAGCAGTGAAAGTCTCACAGGCTATGGCTACACCTTC. This codes for CASSESLTGYGYTF.

The chain links TRBV21-1 to TRBJ2-1; the D call of TRBD2 is as the table states it, not checked on the DNA. TRBV21-1 is a recognized pseudogene. This CDR3 comprises 14 residues. The DNA of the CDR3 is TGTGCCACTATGCTAGCGGGAGATTACAATGAGCAGTTCTTC. It yields the protein CATMLAGDYNEQFF.

The chain employs TRBV10-3 and TRBJ1-3; D is undetermined. V was trimmed by 4 bases and J by 4 bases, leaving 11 bases between them. CDR3 size: 14 residues. In germline, CDR1 is ENHRY, CDR2 SYGVKD. CDR3 protein: CAISAEGGGNTIYF. The CDR3 coding sequence is TGTGCCATCAGTGCCGAGGGAGGGGGAAACACCATATATTTT.

This chain uses TRBV27 with TRBJ2-7; tentative D call: TRBD1 (6 bases). V was trimmed by 3 bases and J by 2 bases, leaving 23 bases between them. The CDR3 is made up of 18 amino acids. Germline V CDR1 and CDR2: MNHEY, SMNVEV (reference sequence). The CDR3 is CASSFTNVLSGHPYEQYF. CDR3 coding DNA: TGTGCCAGCAGTTTCACAAATGTATTATCGGGACACCCCTACGAGCAGTACTTC.

Concerning this clone itself: The sample has other DNA sequences that encode this CDR3 too. The chain carries TRBV5-1 and TRBJ2-3, with D possibly matching TRBD1 (6 bases). The germline V gene encodes CDR1 SGHRS and CDR2 YFSETQ. This CDR3 spans 15 amino acids. Trimming shortened V by 1 base and J by 0 bases, and 9 bases separated the two germline ends. This CDR3 reads CASSLPGTSTDTQYF. DNA of the CDR3: TGCGCCAGCAGCTTGCCGGGGACAAGCACAGATACGCAGTATTTT.

The chain recombines TRBV7-9 with TRBJ1-1; D perhaps matches TRBD1 (5 bases). V was pared by 0 bases and J by 5 bases, with 7 bases between. CDR1 is SEHNR, CDR2 FQNEAQ, per germline (reference sequence). This CDR3 region has 13 residues. The CDR3 nucleotides read TGTGCCAGCAGCTTAGCCCAGGGAACTGAAGCTTTCTTT. Residues: CASSLAQGTEAFF.

The chain has TRBV11-2 and TRBJ2-2; 8 nucleotides align to TRBD2. V gave up 3 bases and J gave up 4 bases; unmatched junction bases: 4. This CDR3 contains 15 residues. Germline-derived CDR1 and CDR2 are SGHAT and FQNNGV. The DNA of the CDR3 is TGTGCCAGCAGCTTTCGGGGGGGTAGCACCGGGGAGCTGTTTTTT. Its translation: CASSFRGGSTGELFF. Looking up the rest from reference TRBV11-2 and TRBJ2-2 gives the full variable domain: EAGVAQSPRYKIIEKRQSVAFWCNPISGHATLYWYQQILGQGPKLLIQFQNNGVVDDSQLPKDRFSAERLKGVDSTLKIQPAKLEDSAVYLCASSFRGGSTGELFFGEGSRLTVL.

The J gene is TRBJ2-5, the V gene TRBV19, with TRBD1 as a possible D gene (5 bases). The germline V gene encodes CDR1 LNHDA and CDR2 SQIVND (reference sequence). The CDR3 has 14 amino acids. V was pared by 1 base and J by 2 bases, with 8 bases between. The CDR3 region is CASSIAGHQETQYF. CDR3 DNA: TGTGCCAGTAGTATAGCCGGACATCAAGAGACCCAGTACTTC.